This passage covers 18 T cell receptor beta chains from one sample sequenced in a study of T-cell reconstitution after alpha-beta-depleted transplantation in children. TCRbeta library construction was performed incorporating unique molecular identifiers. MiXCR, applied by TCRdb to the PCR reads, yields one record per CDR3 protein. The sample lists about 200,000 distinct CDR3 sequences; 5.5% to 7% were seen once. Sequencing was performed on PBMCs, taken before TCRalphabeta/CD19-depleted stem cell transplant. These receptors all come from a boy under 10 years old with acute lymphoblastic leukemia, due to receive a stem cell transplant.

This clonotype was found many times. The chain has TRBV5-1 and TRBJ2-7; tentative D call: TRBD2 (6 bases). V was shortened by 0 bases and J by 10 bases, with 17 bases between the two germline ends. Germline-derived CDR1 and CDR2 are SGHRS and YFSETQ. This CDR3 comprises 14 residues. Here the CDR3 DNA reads TGCGCCAGCAGCTTGGCCCCCTATTTGGAGGGTCAGTACTTC. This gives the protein CASSLAPYLEGQYF.

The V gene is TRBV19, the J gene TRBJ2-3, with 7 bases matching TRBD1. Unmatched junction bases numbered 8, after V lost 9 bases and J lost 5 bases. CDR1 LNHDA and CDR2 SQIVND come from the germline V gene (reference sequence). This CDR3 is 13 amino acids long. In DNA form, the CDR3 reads TGTGCCAGCCGGGACAGAGGAGGAGATACGCAGTATTTT. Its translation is CASRDRGGDTQYF.

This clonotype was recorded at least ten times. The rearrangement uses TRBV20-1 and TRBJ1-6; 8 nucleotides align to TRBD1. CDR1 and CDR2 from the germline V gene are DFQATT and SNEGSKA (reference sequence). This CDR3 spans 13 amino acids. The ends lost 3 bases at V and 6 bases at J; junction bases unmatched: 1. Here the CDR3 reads CSASRGLNSPLHF. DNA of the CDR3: TGCAGTGCTAGCAGGGGGCTTAATTCACCCCTCCACTTT.

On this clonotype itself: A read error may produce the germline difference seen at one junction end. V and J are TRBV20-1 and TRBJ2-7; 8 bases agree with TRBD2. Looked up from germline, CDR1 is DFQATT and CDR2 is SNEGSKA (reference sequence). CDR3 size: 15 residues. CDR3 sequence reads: CCARDVGGGYYEQYF. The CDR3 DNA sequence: TGCTGTGCTAGAGATGTCGGGGGGGGATACTACGAGCAGTACTTC.

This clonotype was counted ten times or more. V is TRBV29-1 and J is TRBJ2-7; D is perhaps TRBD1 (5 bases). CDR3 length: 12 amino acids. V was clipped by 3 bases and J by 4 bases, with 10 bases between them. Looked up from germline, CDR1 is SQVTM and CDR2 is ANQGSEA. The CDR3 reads CSVENQGYEQYF. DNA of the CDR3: TGCAGCGTTGAGAATCAGGGTTACGAGCAGTACTTC.

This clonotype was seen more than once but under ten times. CDR3 in DNA: TGTGCCAGCAGCCCCGCCCAGAGGGCCAATGAGCAGTTCTTC. Encoded protein: CASSPAQRANEQFF. V usage is TRBV5-4 and J usage is TRBJ2-1; maybe TRBD2 (5 bases). This CDR3 region has 14 residues. The ends were cut back, 4 bases at V and 6 bases at J, with 14 bases in the middle. Germline V CDR1 and CDR2: SGHNT, YYREEE (reference sequence).

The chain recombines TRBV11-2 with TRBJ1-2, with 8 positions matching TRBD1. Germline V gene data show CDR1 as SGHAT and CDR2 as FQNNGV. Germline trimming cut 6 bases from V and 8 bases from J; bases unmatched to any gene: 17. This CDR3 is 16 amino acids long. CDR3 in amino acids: CASSPRTGITWGGYTF. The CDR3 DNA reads TGTGCCAGCAGTCCACGGACAGGGATTACGTGGGGCGGCTACACCTTC.

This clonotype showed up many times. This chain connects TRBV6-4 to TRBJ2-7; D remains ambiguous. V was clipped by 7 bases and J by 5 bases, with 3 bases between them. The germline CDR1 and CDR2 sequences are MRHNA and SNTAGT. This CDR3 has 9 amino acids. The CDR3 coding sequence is TGTGCCAGCATCAACGAGCAGTACTTC. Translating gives CASINEQYF.

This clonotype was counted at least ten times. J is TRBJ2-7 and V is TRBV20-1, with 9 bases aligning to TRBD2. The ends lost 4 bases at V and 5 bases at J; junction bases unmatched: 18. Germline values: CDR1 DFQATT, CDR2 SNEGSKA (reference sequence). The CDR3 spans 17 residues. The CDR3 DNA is TGCAGTGCTATCGGGGGACTAGCCGGGGCACTATCAAACGAGCAGTACTTC. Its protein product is CSAIGGLAGALSNEQYF.

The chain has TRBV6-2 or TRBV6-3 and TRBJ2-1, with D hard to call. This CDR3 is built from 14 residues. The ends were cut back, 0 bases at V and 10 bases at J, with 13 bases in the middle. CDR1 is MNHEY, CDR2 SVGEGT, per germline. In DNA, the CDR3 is TGTGCCAGCAGTTACTCGAATATCTGGGGAGAGCAGTTCTTC. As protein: CASSYSNIWGEQFF.

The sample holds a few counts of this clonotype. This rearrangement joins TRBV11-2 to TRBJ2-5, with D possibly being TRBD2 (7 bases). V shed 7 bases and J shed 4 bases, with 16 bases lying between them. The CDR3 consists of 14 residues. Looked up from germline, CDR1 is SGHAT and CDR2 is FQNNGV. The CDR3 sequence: CASNPKRGGETQYF. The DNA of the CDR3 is TGTGCCAGCAACCCTAAGAGGGGGGGAGAGACCCAGTACTTC.

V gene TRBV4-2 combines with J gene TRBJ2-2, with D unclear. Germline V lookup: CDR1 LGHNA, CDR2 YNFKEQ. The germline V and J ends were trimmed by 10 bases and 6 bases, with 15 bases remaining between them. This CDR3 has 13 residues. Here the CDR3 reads CAMSPGFPGELFF. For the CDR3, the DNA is TGTGCCATGAGCCCCGGGTTTCCCGGGGAGCTGTTTTTT.

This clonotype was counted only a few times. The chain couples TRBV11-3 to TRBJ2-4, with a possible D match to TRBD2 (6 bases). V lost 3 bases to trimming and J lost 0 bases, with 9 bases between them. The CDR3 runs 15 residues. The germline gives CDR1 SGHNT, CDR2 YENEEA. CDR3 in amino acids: CASSLGTLAKNIQYF. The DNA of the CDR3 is TGTGCCAGCAGCTTGGGGACTTTAGCCAAAAACATTCAGTACTTC.

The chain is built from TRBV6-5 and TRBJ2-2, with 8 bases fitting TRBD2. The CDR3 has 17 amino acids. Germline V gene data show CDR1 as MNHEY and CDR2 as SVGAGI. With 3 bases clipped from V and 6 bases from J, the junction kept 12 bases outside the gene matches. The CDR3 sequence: CASSYSGRAHEAGELFF. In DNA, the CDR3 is TGTGCCAGCAGTTATTCCGGGAGGGCCCATGAGGCCGGGGAGCTGTTTTTT.

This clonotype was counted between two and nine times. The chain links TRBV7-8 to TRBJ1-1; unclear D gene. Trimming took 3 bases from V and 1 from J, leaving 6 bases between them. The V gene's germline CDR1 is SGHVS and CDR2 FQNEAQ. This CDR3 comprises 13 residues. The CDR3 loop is CASSFAPNTEAFF. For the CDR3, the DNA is TGTGCCAGCAGCTTTGCGCCGAACACTGAAGCTTTCTTT.

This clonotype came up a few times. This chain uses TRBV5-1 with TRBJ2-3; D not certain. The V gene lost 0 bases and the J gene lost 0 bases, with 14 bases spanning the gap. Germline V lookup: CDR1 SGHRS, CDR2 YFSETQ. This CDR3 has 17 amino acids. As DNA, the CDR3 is TGCGCCAGCAGCTTGGTTGCTCTCTCAAGGAGCACAGATACGCAGTATTTT. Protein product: CASSLVALSRSTDTQYF.

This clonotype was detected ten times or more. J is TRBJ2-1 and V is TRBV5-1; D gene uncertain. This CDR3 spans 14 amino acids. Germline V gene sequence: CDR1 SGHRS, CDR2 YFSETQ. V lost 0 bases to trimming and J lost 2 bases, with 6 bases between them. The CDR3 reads CASSLGFPYNEQFF. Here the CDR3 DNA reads TGCGCCAGCAGCTTGGGGTTCCCCTACAATGAGCAGTTCTTC.

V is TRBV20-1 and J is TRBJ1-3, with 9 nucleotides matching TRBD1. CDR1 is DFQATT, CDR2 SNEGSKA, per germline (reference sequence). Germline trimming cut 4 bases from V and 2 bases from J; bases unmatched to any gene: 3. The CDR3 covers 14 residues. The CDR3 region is CSATQGAAGNTIYF. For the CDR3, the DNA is TGCAGTGCTACACAGGGGGCGGCTGGAAACACCATATATTTT.